This TCR beta chain is from a study of blood T cell repertoires in COVID-19. Produced via immunoSEQ multiplex PCR; TCRdb's table is partial and in-frame only. The profile shows around 300,000 clones, less than 85% of them singletons. The study drew participants aged about 18 to 90 years from some 25 US areas. Germline V gene sequence: CDR1 SGHDT, CDR2 YYEEEE. The V end lost 0 bases, the J end lost 3 bases, and 13 bases lay between the germline ends. The CDR3 is made up of 15 amino acids. The sequenced material came from PBMCs or T cells enriched from blood (not recorded which). This chain links TRBV5-6 with TRBJ2-7, with D maybe TRBD2 (5 bases). This clonotype was sampled from a woman between 45 and 65 years old who had recovered from COVID-19. CDR3 loop: CASSLGGWGSYEQYF. Here the CDR3 DNA reads TGTGCCAGCAGCTTGGGAGGGTGGGGAAGCTACGAGCAGTACTTC.